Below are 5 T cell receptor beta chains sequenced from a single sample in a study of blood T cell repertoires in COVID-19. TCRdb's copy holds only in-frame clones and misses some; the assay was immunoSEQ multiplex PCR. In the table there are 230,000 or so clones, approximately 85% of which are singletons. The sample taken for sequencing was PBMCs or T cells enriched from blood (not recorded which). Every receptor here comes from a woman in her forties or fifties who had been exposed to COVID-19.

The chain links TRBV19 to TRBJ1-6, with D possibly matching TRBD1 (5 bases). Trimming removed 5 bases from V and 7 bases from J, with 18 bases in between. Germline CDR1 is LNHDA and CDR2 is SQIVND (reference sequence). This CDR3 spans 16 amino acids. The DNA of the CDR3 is TGTGCCAGTAGTCAGCGCCGGGGGTTTCAGAATTCACCCCTCCACTTT. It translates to CASSQRRGFQNSPLHF.

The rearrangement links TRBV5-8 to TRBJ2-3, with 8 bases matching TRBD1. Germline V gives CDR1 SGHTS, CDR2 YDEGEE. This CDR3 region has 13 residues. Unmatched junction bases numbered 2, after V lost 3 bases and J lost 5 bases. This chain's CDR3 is CASSWTGLDTQYF. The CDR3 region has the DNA TGTGCCAGCAGCTGGACAGGGTTAGATACGCAGTATTTT.

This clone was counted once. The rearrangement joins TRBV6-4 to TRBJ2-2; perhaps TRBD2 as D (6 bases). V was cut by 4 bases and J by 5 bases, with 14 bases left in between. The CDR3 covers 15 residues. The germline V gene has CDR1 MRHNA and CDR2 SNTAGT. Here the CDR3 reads CASSVQTSGTGELFF. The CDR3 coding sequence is TGTGCCAGCAGTGTTCAGACTAGTGGGACCGGGGAGCTGTTTTTT.

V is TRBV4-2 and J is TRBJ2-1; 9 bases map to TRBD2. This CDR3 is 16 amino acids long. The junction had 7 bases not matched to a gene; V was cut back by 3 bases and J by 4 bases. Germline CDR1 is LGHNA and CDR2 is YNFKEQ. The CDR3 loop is CASSQGAGGLYNEQFF. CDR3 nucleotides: TGTGCCAGCAGCCAGGGAGCGGGGGGACTTTACAATGAGCAGTTCTTC.

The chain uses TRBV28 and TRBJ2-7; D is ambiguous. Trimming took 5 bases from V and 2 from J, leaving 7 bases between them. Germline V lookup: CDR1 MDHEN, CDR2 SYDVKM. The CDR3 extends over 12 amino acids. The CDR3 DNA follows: TGTGCCAGCAGTCCCTCTGCCTACGAGCAGTACTTC. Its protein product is CASSPSAYEQYF.